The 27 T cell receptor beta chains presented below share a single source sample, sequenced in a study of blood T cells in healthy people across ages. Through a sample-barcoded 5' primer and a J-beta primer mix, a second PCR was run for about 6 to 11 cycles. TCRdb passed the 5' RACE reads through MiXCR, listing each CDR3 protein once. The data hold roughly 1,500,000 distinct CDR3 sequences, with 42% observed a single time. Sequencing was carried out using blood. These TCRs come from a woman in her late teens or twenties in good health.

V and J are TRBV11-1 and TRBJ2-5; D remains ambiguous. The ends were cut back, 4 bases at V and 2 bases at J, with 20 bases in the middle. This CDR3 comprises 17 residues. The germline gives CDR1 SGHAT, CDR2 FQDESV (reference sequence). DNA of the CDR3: TGTGCCAGCAGCTCACCAGTTGTTTTTGGCGGACAAGAGACCCAGTACTTC. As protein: CASSSPVVFGGQETQYF. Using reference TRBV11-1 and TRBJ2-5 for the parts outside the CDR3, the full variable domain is EAEVAQSPRYKITEKSQAVAFWCDPISGHATLYWYRQILGQGPELLVQFQDESVVDDSQLPKDRFSAERLKGVDSTLKIQPAELGDSAMYLCASSSPVVFGGQETQYFGPGTRLLVL.

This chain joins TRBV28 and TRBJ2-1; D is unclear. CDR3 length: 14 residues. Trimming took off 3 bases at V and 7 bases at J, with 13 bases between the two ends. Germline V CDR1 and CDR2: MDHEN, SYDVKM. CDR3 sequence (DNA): TGTGCCAGCAGTTTGGGCAGCCTCCCAAATGAGCAGTTCTTC. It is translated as CASSLGSLPNEQFF. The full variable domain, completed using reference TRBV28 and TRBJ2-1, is DVKVTQSSRYLVKRTGEKVFLECVQDMDHENMFWYRQDPGLGLRLIYFSYDVKMKEKGDIPEGYSVSREKKERFSLILESASTNQTSMYLCASSLGSLPNEQFFGPGTRLTVL.

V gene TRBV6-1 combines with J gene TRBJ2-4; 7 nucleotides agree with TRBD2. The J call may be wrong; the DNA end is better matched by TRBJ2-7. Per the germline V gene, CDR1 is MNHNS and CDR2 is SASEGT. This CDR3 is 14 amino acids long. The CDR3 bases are TGTGCCAGCAGTCGAGACGGGGGGAACCACGAGCAGTACTTC. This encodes CASSRDGGNHEQYF.

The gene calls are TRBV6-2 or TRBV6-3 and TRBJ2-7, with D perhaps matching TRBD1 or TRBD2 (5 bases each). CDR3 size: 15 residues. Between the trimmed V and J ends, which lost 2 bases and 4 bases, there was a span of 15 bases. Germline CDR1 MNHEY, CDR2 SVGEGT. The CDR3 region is CASSYASSGHYEQYF. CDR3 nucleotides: TGTGCCAGCAGTTACGCCTCCTCGGGGCATTACGAGCAGTACTTC.

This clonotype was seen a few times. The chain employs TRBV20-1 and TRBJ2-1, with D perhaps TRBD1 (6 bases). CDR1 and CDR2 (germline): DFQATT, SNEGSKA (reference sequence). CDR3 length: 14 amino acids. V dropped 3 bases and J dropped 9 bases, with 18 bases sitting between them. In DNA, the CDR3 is TGCAGTGCTAGTTTGGTCCTGGGGGCCGGTGAGCAGTTCTTC. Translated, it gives CSASLVLGAGEQFF.

The CDR3 here is CASKLGLGNTEAFF. CDR3 DNA: TGCGCCAGCAAGCTGGGGCTGGGGAACACTGAAGCTTTCTTT. This chain joins TRBV5-1 and TRBJ1-1, with D possibly matching TRBD1 (5 bases). This CDR3 comprises 14 residues. With 6 bases removed from V and 1 base from J, the gap between germline ends came to 13 bases. The germline V gene encodes CDR1 SGHRS and CDR2 YFSETQ.

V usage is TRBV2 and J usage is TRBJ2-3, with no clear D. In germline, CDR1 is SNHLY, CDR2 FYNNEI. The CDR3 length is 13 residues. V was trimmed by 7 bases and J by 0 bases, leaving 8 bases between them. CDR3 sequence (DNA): TGTGCCAGCACTGATTGGAGCACAGATACGCAGTATTTT. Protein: CASTDWSTDTQYF.

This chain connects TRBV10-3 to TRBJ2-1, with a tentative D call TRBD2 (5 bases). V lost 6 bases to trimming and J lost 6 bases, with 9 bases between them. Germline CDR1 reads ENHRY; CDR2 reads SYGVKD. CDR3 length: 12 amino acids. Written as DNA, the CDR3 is TGTGCCATCAGCGCGGCGGGCAATGAGCAGTTCTTC. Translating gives CAISAAGNEQFF.

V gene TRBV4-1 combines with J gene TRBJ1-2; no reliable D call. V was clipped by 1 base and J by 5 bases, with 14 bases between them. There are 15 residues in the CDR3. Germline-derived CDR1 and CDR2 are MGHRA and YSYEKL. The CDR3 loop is CASSQGISDAYGYTF. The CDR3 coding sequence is TGCGCCAGCAGCCAAGGTATATCCGACGCGTATGGCTACACCTTC.

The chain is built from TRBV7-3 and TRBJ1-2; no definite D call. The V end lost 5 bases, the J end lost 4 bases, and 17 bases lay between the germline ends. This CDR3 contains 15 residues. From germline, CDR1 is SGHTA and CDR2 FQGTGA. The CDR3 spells CASSPRGGSAYGYTF. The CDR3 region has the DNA TGTGCCAGCAGCCCCCGGGGTGGGAGTGCCTATGGCTACACCTTC.

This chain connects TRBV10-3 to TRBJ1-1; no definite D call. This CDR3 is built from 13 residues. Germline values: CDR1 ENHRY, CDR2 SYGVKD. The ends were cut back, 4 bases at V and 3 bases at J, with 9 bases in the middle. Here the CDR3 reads CAISGGLDTEAFF. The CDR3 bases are TGTGCCATCAGTGGTGGGTTGGACACTGAAGCTTTCTTT.

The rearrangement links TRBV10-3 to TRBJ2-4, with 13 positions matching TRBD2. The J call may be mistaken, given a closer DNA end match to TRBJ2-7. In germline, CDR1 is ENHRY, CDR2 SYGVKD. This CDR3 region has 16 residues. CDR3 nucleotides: TGTGCCATCAGTCTGGCAGGGACTAGCGGGACCCACGAGCAGTACTTC. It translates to CAISLAGTSGTHEQYF.

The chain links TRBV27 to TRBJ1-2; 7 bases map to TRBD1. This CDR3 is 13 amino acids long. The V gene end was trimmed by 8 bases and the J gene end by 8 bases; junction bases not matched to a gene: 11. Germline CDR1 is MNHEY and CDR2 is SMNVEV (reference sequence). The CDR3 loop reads CASRDSGIGGYTF. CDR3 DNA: TGTGCCAGCCGGGACAGCGGTATAGGGGGCTACACCTTC.

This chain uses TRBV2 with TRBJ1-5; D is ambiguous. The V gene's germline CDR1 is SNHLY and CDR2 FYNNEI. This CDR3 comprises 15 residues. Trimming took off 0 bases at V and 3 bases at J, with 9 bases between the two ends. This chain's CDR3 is CASSEAGFDNQPQHF. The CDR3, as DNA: TGTGCCAGCAGTGAAGCGGGGTTTGACAATCAGCCCCAGCATTTT.

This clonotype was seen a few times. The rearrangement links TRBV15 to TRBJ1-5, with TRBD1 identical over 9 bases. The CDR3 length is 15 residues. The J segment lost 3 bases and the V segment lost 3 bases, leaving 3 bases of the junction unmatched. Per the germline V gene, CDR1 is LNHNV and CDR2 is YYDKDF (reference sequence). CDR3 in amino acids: CATSRDRGFNQPQHF. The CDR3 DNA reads TGTGCCACCAGCAGGGACAGGGGCTTCAATCAGCCCCAGCATTTT.

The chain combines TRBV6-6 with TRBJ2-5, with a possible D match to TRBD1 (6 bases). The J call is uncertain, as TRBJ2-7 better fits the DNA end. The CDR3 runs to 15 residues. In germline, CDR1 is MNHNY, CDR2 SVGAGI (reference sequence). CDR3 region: CASSYSTAGVDEQYF. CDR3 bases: TGTGCCAGCAGTTACTCGACGGCAGGGGTCGACGAGCAGTACTTC.

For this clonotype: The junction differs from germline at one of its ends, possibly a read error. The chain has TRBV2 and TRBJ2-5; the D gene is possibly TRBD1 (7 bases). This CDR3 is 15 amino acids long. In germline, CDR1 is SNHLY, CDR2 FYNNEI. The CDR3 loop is CANSEAGGITKTQYF. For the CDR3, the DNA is TGTGCCAACAGTGAAGCAGGGGGGATTACTAAGACCCAGTACTTC.

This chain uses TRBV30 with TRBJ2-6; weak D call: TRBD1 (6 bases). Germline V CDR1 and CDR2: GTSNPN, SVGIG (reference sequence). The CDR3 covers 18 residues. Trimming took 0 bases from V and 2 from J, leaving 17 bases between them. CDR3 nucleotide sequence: TGTGCCTGGAGTGTATGGGGGCAGGGGTCGGCTGGGGCCAACGTCCTGACTTTC. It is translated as CAWSVWGQGSAGANVLTF.

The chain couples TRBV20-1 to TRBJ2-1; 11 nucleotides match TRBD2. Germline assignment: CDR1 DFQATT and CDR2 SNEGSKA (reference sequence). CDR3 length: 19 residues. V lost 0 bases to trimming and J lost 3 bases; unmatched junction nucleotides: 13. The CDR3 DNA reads TGCAGTGCTAGAGATTGGGATAGCGGGAGGGCCCCTCTCTACAATGAGCAGTTCTTC. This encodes CSARDWDSGRAPLYNEQFF.

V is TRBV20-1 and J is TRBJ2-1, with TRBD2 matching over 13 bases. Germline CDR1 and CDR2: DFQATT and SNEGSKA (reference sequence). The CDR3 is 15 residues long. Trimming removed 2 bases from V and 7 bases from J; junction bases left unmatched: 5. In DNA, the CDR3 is TGCAGTGCTAGACCTGGGACTAGCGGGGTGAATGAGCAGTTCTTC. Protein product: CSARPGTSGVNEQFF.

CDR3 nucleotides: TGTGCCAGCGGGACCGCCCCGACGAATGAGCAGTTCTTC. As protein: CASGTAPTNEQFF. The V gene is TRBV7-7, the J gene TRBJ2-1; perhaps D is TRBD1 or TRBD2 (5 bases each). CDR3 length: 13 amino acids. Per germline, CDR1 SSHAT and CDR2 FNYEAQ (reference sequence). Trimming removed 8 bases at V and 7 bases at J, with 15 bases between.

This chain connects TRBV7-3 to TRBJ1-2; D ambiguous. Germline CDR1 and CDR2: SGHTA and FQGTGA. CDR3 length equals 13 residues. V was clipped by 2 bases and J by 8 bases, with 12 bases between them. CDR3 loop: CASSLGPERGYTF. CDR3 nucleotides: TGTGCCAGCAGCTTAGGGCCTGAGAGGGGCTACACCTTC.

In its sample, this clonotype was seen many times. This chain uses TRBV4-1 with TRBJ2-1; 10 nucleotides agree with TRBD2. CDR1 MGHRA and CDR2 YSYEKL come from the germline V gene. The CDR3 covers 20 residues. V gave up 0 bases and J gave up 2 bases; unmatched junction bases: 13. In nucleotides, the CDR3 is TGCGCCAGCAGCCAAGATCTTGTACTAGCGGGATCAAATCCCTACAATGAGCAGTTCTTC. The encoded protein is CASSQDLVLAGSNPYNEQFF.

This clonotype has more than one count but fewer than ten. For the CDR3, the DNA is TGTGCCAGCAGTGAACAGGCGGGTGGGGCAGATACGCAGTATTTT. It translates to CASSEQAGGADTQYF. The chain is built from TRBV2 and TRBJ2-3; perhaps TRBD2 as D (5 bases). CDR1 is SNHLY and CDR2 is FYNNEI in the germline V gene. V was trimmed by 2 bases and J by 4 bases, leaving 13 bases between them. CDR3 length: 15 amino acids.

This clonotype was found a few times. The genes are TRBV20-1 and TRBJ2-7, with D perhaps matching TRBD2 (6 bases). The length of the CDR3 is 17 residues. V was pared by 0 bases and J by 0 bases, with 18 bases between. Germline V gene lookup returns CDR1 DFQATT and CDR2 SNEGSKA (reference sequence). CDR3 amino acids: CSARDTTLRGNSYEQYF. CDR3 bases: TGCAGTGCTAGAGATACAACCCTGCGGGGCAACTCCTACGAGCAGTACTTC.

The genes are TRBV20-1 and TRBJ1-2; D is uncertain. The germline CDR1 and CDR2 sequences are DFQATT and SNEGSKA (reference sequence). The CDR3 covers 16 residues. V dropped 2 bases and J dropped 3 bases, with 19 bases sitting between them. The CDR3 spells CSARRVIPTDYYGYTF. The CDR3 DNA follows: TGCAGTGCTAGAAGGGTGATACCGACGGACTACTATGGCTACACCTTC.

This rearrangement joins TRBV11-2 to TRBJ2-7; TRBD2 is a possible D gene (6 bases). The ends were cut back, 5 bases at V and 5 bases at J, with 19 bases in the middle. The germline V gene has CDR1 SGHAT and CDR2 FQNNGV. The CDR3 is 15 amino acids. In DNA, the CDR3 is TGTGCCAGCAGCCAATGGGGCGGGACTCGGGACGAGCAGTACTTC. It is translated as CASSQWGGTRDEQYF.